This T cell receptor beta chain emerged from a study of shared clonotypes between healthy human individuals. Overall study results and limits: Depth was large, yet rarefaction showed that sorted-subset sequencing was incomplete.

Profiled with immunoSEQ multiplex PCR; TCRdb holds only in-frame clones, not every one. The data show around 2,000,000 clones, about 92% seen once. A remark on this clone: What it binds is unknown.

CD45RO-negative, CCR7-positively selected cells formed the naive CD8 fraction, excluding terminally differentiated effector memory CD45RA+ cells. The CDR3 spans 13 residues. V lost 0 bases and J 5 bases, leaving 8 bases between the germline ends. The germline V gene encodes CDR1 SGHDT and CDR2 YYEEEE. The V call is TRBV5-6, the J call TRBJ2-5; D remains ambiguous. The TCR sequence derives from a man aged 18 to 35 in good health. Some clones in this sample may be carry-over from other donors' samples. The sequencing sample was made of naive CD8+ T cells from PBMCs. The CDR3 loop is CASSLARWETQYF. CDR3 nucleotide sequence: TGTGCCAGCAGCTTGGCGCGTTGGGAGACCCAGTACTTC.